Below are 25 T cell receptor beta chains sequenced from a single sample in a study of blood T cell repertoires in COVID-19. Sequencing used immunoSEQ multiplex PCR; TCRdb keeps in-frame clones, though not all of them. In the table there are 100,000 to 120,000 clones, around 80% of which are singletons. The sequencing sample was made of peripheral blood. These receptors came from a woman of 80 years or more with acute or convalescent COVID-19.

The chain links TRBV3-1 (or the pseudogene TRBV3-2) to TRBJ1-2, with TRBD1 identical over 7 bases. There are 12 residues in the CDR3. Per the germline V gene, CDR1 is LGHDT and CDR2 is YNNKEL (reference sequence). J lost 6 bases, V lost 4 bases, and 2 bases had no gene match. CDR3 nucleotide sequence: TGTGCCAGCAGCCCGGACAGGAATGGCTACACCTTC. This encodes CASSPDRNGYTF.

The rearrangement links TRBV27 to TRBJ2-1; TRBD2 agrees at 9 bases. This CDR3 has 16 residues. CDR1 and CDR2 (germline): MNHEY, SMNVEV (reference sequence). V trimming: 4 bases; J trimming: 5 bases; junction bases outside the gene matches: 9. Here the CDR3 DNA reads TGTGCCAGCAGTTCCTTCAGGGCTAGCGGGAACAATGAGCAGTTCTTC. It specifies CASSSFRASGNNEQFF.

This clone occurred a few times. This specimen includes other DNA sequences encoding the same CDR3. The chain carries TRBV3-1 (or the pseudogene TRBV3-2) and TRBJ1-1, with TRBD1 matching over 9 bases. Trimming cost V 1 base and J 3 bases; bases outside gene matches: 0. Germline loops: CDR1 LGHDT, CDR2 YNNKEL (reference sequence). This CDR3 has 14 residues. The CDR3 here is CASSQGQGDTEAFF. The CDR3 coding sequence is TGTGCCAGCAGCCAAGGACAGGGGGACACTGAAGCTTTCTTT.

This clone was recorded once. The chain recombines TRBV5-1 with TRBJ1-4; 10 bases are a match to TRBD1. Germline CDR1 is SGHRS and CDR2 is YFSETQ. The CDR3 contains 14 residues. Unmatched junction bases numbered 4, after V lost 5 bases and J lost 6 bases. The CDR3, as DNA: TGCGCCAGCAGTTCCGGGACAGGGGATGAAAAACTGTTTTTT. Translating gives CASSSGTGDEKLFF.

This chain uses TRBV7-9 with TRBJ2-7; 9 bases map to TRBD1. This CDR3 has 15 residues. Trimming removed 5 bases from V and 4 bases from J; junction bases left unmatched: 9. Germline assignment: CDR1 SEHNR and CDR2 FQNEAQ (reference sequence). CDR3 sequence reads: CASSGGVGTGYEQYF. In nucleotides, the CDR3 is TGTGCCAGCAGCGGAGGCGTCGGGACAGGGTACGAGCAGTACTTC.

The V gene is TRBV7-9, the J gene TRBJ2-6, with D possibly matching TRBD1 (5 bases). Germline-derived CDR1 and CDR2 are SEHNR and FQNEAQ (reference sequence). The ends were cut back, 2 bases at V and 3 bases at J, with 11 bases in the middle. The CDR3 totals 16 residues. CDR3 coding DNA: TGTGCCAGCAGCTTACTAGGGGCAAGTGGGGCCAACGTCCTGACTTTC. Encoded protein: CASSLLGASGANVLTF.

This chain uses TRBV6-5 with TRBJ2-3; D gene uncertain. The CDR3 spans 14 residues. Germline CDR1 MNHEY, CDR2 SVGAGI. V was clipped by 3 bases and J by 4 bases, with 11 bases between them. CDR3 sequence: CASSYRGPPDTQYF. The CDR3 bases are TGTGCCAGCAGTTATCGCGGTCCCCCAGATACGCAGTATTTT.

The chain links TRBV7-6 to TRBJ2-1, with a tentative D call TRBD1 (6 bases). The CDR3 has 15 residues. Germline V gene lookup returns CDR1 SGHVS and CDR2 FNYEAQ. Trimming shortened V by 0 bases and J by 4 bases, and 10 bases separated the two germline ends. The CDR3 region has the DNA TGTGCCAGCAGCTTAGCGGGGACAACATACAATGAGCAGTTCTTC. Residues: CASSLAGTTYNEQFF.

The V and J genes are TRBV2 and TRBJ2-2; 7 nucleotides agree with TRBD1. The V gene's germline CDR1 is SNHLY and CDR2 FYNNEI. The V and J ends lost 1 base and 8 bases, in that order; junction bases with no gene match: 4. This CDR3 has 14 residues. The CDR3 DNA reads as TGTGCCAGCAGTGAAGTCGGGACAGAAGGGGAGCTGTTTTTT. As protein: CASSEVGTEGELFF.

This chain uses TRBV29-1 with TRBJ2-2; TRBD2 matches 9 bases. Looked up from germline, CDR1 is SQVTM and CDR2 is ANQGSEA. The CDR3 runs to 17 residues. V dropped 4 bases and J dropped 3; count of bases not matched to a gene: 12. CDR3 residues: CSVVSSGEGRYTGELFF. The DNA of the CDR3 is TGCAGCGTTGTATCTAGCGGGGAGGGCCGTTACACCGGGGAGCTGTTTTTT.

CDR3 DNA sequence: TGTGCCAGCAGCCAAGCTAGTAGGACGGCAGGGTGGTATCAGCCCCAGCATTTT. It yields the protein CASSQASRTAGWYQPQHF. The chain combines TRBV14 with TRBJ1-5; D is possibly TRBD1 (5 bases). V dropped 1 base and J dropped 5 bases, with 21 bases sitting between them. The CDR3 covers 18 residues. Per the germline V gene, CDR1 is SGHDN and CDR2 is FVKESK. Full variable domain (remainder filled in from reference TRBV14 and TRBJ1-5): EAGVTQFPSHSVIEKGQTVTLRCDPISGHDNLYWYRRVMGKEIKFLLHFVKESKQDESGMPNNRFLAERTGGTYSTLKVQPAELEDSGVYFCASSQASRTAGWYQPQHFGDGTRLSIL.

The CDR3 loop is CASGTGSGYGYTF. DNA of the CDR3: TGTGCCAGCGGGACAGGCTCCGGCTATGGCTACACCTTC. The rearrangement links TRBV28 to TRBJ1-2; 8 bases line up with TRBD1. From germline, CDR1 is MDHEN and CDR2 SYDVKM. With V trimmed by 8 bases and J by 4 bases, 6 bases remained unmatched. The CDR3 sequence is 13 residues long.

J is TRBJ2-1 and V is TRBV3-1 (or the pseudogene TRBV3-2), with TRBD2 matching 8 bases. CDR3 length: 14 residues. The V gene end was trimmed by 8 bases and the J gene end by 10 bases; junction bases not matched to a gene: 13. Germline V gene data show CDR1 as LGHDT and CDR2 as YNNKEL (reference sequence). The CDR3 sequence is CASSAASGSREQFF. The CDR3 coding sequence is TGTGCCAGCTCCGCAGCTAGCGGGTCAAGGGAGCAGTTCTTC.

CDR3 residues: CASSVLLAVEQFF. CDR3 coding DNA: TGTGCCAGCAGTGTCTTGCTAGCGGTTGAGCAGTTCTTC. This chain connects TRBV2 to TRBJ2-1; 7 bases are shared with TRBD2. This CDR3 comprises 13 residues. Germline trimming cut 4 bases from V and 9 bases from J; bases unmatched to any gene: 6. Germline assignment: CDR1 SNHLY and CDR2 FYNNEI.

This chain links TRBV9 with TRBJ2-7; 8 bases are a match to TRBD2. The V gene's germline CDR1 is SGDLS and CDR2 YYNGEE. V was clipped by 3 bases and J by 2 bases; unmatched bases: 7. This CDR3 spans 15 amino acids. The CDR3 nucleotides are TGTGCCAGCAGCGCTATGGTAGCGGGGACCTACGAGCAGTACTTC. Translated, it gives CASSAMVAGTYEQYF.

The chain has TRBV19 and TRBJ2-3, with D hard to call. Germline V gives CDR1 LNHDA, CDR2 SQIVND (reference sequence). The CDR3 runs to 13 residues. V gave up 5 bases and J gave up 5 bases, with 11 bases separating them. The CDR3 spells CASSGPNRDTQYF. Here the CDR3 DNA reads TGTGCCAGTAGTGGTCCCAACAGAGATACGCAGTATTTT. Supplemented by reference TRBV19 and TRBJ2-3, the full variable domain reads DGGITQSPKYLFRKEGQNVTLSCEQNLNHDAMYWYRQDPGQGLRLIYYSQIVNDFQKGDIAEGYSVSREKKESFPLTVTSAQKNPTAFYLCASSGPNRDTQYFGPGTRLTVL.

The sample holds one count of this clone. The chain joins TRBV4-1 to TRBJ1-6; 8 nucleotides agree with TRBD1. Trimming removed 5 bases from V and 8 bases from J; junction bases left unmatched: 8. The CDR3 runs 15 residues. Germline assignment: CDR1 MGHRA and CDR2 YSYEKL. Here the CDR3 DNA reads TGCGCCAGCAGCTTACGACAGGGGACAGATTCACCCCTCCACTTT. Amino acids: CASSLRQGTDSPLHF.

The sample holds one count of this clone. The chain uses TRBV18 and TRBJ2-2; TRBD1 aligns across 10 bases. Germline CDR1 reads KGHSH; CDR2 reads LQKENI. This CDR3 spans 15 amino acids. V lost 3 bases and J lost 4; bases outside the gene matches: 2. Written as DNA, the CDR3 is TGTGCCAGCTCACCGGGACAGGGGACCACCGGGGAGCTGTTTTTT. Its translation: CASSPGQGTTGELFF.

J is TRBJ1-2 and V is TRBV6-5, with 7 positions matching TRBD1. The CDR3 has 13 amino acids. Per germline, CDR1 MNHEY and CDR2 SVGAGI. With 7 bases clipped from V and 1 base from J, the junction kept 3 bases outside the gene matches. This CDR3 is CASTGDSNYGYTF. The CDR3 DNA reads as TGTGCCAGCACCGGGGACAGTAACTATGGCTACACCTTC.

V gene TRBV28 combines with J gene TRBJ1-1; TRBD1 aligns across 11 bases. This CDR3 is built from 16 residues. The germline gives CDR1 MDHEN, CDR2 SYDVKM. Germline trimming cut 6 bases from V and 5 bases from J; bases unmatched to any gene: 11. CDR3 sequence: CASRPLKGQGGTEAFF. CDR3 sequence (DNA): TGTGCCAGCAGACCACTCAAGGGACAGGGGGGAACTGAAGCTTTCTTT.

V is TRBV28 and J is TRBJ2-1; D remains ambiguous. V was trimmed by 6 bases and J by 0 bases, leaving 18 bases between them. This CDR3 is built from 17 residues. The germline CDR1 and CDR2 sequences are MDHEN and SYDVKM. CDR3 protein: CASSSLWALSSYNEQFF. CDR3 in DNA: TGTGCCAGCAGCTCCCTTTGGGCCCTGAGCTCCTACAATGAGCAGTTCTTC.

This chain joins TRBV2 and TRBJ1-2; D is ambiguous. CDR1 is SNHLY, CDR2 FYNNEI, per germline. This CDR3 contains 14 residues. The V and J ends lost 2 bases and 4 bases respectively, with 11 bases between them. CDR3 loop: CASSELEGGYGYTF. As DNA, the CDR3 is TGTGCCAGCAGTGAATTGGAGGGCGGCTATGGCTACACCTTC.

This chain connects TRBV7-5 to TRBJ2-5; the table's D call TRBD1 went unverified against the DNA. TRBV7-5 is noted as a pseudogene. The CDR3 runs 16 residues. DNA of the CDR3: TGTGTCAGAAGCTTAGCGTGGTGGGACAGACAAGAGACCCAGTACTTC. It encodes CVRSLAWWDRQETQYF.

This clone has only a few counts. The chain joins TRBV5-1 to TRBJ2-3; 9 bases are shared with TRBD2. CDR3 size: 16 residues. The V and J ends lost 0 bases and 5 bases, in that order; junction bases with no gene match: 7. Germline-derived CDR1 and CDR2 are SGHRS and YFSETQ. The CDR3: CASSLAEAGGLDTQYF. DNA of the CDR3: TGCGCCAGCAGCTTGGCCGAAGCGGGAGGTTTAGATACGCAGTATTTT.

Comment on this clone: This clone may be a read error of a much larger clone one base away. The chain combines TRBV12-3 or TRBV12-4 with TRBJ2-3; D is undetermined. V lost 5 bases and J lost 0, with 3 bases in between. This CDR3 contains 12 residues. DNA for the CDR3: TGTGCCAGCAGTACTAGCACAGATACGCAGTATTTT. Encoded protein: CASSTSTDTQYF.